These 32 T cell receptor beta chains were all obtained from the same sample, sequenced in a study of Tregs in tolerant kidney transplant recipients. Repertoires were generated with immunoSEQ multiplex PCR, while TCRdb's copy carries only in-frame clones and drops some. Among hundreds of thousands of clones listed, about 80% were seen once. The sample taken for sequencing was CD4+ T cells from blood. The receptor set was obtained from a human donor in good health.

The rearrangement links TRBV13 to TRBJ2-4; a weak D match, TRBD2 (6 bases). Trimming took off 5 bases at V and 0 bases at J, with 11 bases between the two ends. Germline V lookup: CDR1 PRHDT, CDR2 FYEKMQ (reference sequence). The CDR3 contains 15 residues. The CDR3 DNA reads TGTGCCAGCAGCCCCCCGGGGGTAGCCAAAAACATTCAGTACTTC. Protein: CASSPPGVAKNIQYF.

As concerns this clone: Other nucleotide sequences in the sample specify the same CDR3. The V and J genes are TRBV7-9 and TRBJ1-3; D is possibly TRBD1 (5 bases). Looked up from germline, CDR1 is SEHNR and CDR2 is FQNEAQ (reference sequence). Deletions cut 3 bases from V and 4 bases from J, with 10 bases between. The CDR3 is 14 residues long. CDR3 in amino acids: CASSFGGSGNTIYF. The CDR3 DNA is TGTGCCAGCAGCTTCGGGGGTTCCGGAAACACCATATATTTT.

This clone has a single count. The genes are TRBV7-9 and TRBJ2-7, with D perhaps matching TRBD1 or TRBD2 (6 bases each). The CDR3 runs to 15 residues. The V gene's germline CDR1 is SEHNR and CDR2 FQNEAQ (reference sequence). V lost 5 bases and J lost 2, with 16 bases in between. This chain's CDR3 is CASSRGGTPTYEQYF. CDR3 coding DNA: TGTGCCAGCAGCCGAGGGGGGACGCCCACCTACGAGCAGTACTTC. Drawing the rest from reference TRBV7-9 and TRBJ2-7, the complete variable domain is DTGVSQNPRHKITKRGQNVTFRCDPISEHNRLYWYRQTLGQGPEFLTYFQNEAQLEKSRLLSDRFSAERPKGSFSTLEIQRTEQGDSAMYLCASSRGGTPTYEQYFGPGTRLTVT.

The chain joins TRBV6-1 to TRBJ2-7, with 13 bases identical to TRBD2. The trim removed 6 bases at V and 9 bases at J, leaving 11 bases unmatched. The CDR3 has 15 residues. Germline-derived CDR1 and CDR2 are MNHNS and SASEGT. CDR3 coding DNA: TGTGCCAGCAGAAGGACTAGCGGGAGTCCTTACCCGCAGTACTTC. As protein: CASRRTSGSPYPQYF.

V usage is TRBV19 and J usage is TRBJ1-5; TRBD1 aligns across 10 bases. CDR3 length: 16 residues. V was clipped by 3 bases and J by 2 bases; unmatched bases: 4. The V gene's germline CDR1 is LNHDA and CDR2 SQIVND (reference sequence). The CDR3 sequence is CASSIVGTGGNQPQHF. The CDR3 DNA reads as TGTGCCAGTAGTATCGTCGGGACAGGGGGCAATCAGCCCCAGCATTTT.

The CDR3 loop reads CASSGLAEGAYEQYF. The CDR3 DNA follows: TGTGCCAGCAGTGGACTAGCGGAGGGAGCCTACGAGCAGTACTTC. J is TRBJ2-7 and V is TRBV6-5; TRBD2 matches 10 bases. V dropped 5 bases and J dropped 2; count of bases not matched to a gene: 6. Germline V CDR1 and CDR2: MNHEY, SVGAGI. The CDR3 spans 15 residues.

In regard to this clone: Relative to the germline gene, one junction end is altered; a read error may explain this. The CDR3 nucleotides read TGTGCTAGCAGCCCTACTAGCGGGGGGGCCCTGGAGACCCAGTACTTC. Protein product: CASSPTSGGALETQYF. The rearrangement joins TRBV7-7 to TRBJ2-5, with 13 bases lining up with TRBD2. The CDR3 loop spans 16 amino acids. Germline values: CDR1 SSHAT, CDR2 FNYEAQ (reference sequence).

The J gene is TRBJ1-2, the V gene TRBV29-1; D not certain. The CDR3 covers 13 residues. Germline lookup yields CDR1 SQVTM and CDR2 ANQGSEA. Trimming stripped 5 bases from V and 3 bases from J, with 13 bases between. The CDR3 DNA follows: TGCAGCGTTCGAACGGAACTTGACTATGGCTACACCTTC. Translated, it gives CSVRTELDYGYTF. The variable domain in full, with the rest retrieved from reference TRBV29-1 and TRBJ1-2, is SAVISQKPSRDICQRGTSLTIQCQVDSQVTMMFWYRQQPGQSLTLIATANQGSEATYESGFVIDKFPISRPNLTFSTLTVSNMSPEDSSIYLCSVRTELDYGYTFGSGTRLTVV.

The V gene is TRBV29-1, the J gene TRBJ1-1, with D unclear. From germline, CDR1 is SQVTM and CDR2 ANQGSEA. This CDR3 is built from 11 residues. V lost 3 bases and J 6 bases, leaving 8 bases between the germline ends. CDR3 nucleotide sequence: TGCAGCGTTGAGTTACTCGCTGAAGCTTTCTTT. It encodes CSVELLAEAFF.

The J gene is TRBJ2-7, the V gene TRBV10-1; 12 bases map to TRBD2. The CDR3 runs 15 residues. Trimming removed 4 bases from V and 3 bases from J; junction bases left unmatched: 4. CDR1 WNHNN and CDR2 SYGVQD come from the germline V gene (reference sequence). The DNA of the CDR3 is TGCGCCAGCAGTGTTGAGACTAGCGGGAGCTACGAGCAGTACTTC. It yields the protein CASSVETSGSYEQYF.

V usage is TRBV19 and J usage is TRBJ2-2, with TRBD1 matching over 11 bases. The trim removed 3 bases at V and 2 bases at J, leaving 5 bases unmatched. The germline V gene has CDR1 LNHDA and CDR2 SQIVND (reference sequence). CDR3 length: 17 residues. The CDR3 loop reads CASSMGQGGPNTGELFF. Written as DNA, the CDR3 is TGTGCCAGTAGTATGGGACAGGGGGGCCCTAACACCGGGGAGCTGTTTTTT.

This clone was seen a few times. The J gene is TRBJ2-7, the V gene TRBV14; D not resolved. The V end lost 6 bases, the J end lost 0 bases, and 12 bases lay between the germline ends. Germline assignment: CDR1 SGHDN and CDR2 FVKESK. The CDR3 extends over 14 amino acids. The CDR3 loop reads CASRQDHLSYEQYF. The CDR3 coding sequence is TGTGCCAGCAGGCAGGACCACCTCTCCTACGAGCAGTACTTC.

The rearrangement joins TRBV11-3 to TRBJ2-5, with 11 bases that match TRBD1. The CDR3 is 15 amino acids. After removal of 5 bases from V and 5 bases from J, the junction contained 7 bases not matched to a gene. Germline-derived CDR1 and CDR2 are SGHNT and YENEEA. The CDR3 loop is CASSPGQGAGETQYF. CDR3 DNA: TGTGCCAGCAGCCCCGGACAGGGGGCAGGGGAGACCCAGTACTTC.

The chain combines TRBV5-4 with TRBJ1-3; D is undetermined. This CDR3 has 15 amino acids. Germline-derived CDR1 and CDR2 are SGHNT and YYREEE (reference sequence). The germline V and J ends were trimmed by 1 base and 0 bases, with 8 bases remaining between them. The DNA of the CDR3 is TGTGCCAGCAGCTTGTTCGGCGGCTCTGGAAACACCATATATTTT. Translation: CASSLFGGSGNTIYF. The full variable domain, in which reference TRBV5-4 and TRBJ1-3 provide the parts outside the CDR3, is ETGVTQSPTHLIKTRGQQVTLRCSSQSGHNTVSWYQQALGQGPQFIFQYYREEENGRGNFPPRFSGLQFPNYSSELNVNALELDDSALYLCASSLFGGSGNTIYFGEGSWLTVV.

This chain joins TRBV7-6 and TRBJ1-1, with no clear D. The V end lost 6 bases, the J end lost 5 bases, and 7 bases lay between the germline ends. Germline V gene sequence: CDR1 SGHVS, CDR2 FNYEAQ. The CDR3 is made up of 11 amino acids. The chain's CDR3 is CASSPRTEAFF. CDR3 coding DNA: TGTGCCAGCAGTCCCCGTACTGAAGCTTTCTTT. The full variable domain, its missing parts supplied by reference TRBV7-6 and TRBJ1-1, is GAGVSQSPRYKVTKRGQDVALRCDPISGHVSLYWYRQALGQGPEFLTYFNYEAQQDKSGLPNDRFSAERPEGSISTLTIQRTEQRDSAMYRCASSPRTEAFFGQGTRLTVV.

This clone was seen a single time. The chain recombines TRBV5-4 with TRBJ1-4; D call uncertain. The CDR3 loop spans 12 amino acids. Germline V gene data show CDR1 as SGHNT and CDR2 as YYREEE (reference sequence). V shed 4 bases and J shed 5 bases, with 6 bases lying between them. This chain's CDR3 is CASSVPNEKLFF. CDR3 sequence (DNA): TGTGCCAGCAGCGTTCCCAATGAAAAACTGTTTTTT.

The CDR3, as DNA: TGTGCCAGCAGTGAAGGGGGACGGGGCTACGAGCAGTACTTC. Translated, it gives CASSEGGRGYEQYF. The J gene is TRBJ2-5, the V gene TRBV6-1; D is perhaps TRBD1 or TRBD2 (5 bases each). The assigned J gene may be wrong: the sequence end matches TRBJ2-7 better. The CDR3 runs to 14 residues. CDR1 and CDR2 from the germline V gene are MNHNS and SASEGT.

This clone was seen a few times. The rearrangement uses TRBV27 and TRBJ2-7, with TRBD1 identical over 9 bases. Trimming took 3 bases from V and 5 from J; bases not matched to a gene: 5. The V gene's germline CDR1 is MNHEY and CDR2 SMNVEV (reference sequence). CDR3 length equals 14 residues. CDR3 protein: CASSLWDRVNEQYF. DNA of the CDR3: TGTGCCAGCAGTTTGTGGGACAGGGTCAACGAGCAGTACTTC.

V usage is TRBV2 and J usage is TRBJ2-1; 9 bases are shared with TRBD1. This CDR3 region has 15 residues. Germline V gene lookup returns CDR1 SNHLY and CDR2 FYNNEI. Trimming cost V 6 bases and J 10 bases; bases outside gene matches: 13. CDR3 protein: CASSVMTGGGYEQFF. The CDR3 nucleotides are TGTGCCAGCAGCGTTATGACAGGGGGTGGGTACGAGCAGTTCTTC.

The chain carries TRBV5-5 and TRBJ1-1; D is unclear. V was shortened by 7 bases and J by 3 bases, with 16 bases between the two germline ends. Germline CDR1 and CDR2: SGHKS and YYEKEE (reference sequence). The CDR3 covers 14 residues. Here the CDR3 DNA reads TGTGCCAGCTCTTCTGGTCGGTCGGACACTGAAGCTTTCTTT. It encodes CASSSGRSDTEAFF.

This chain links TRBV5-1 with TRBJ1-1, with D possibly being TRBD1 (5 bases). CDR1 SGHRS and CDR2 YFSETQ come from the germline V gene. Between the trimmed V and J ends, which lost 4 bases and 0 bases, there was a span of 10 bases. CDR3 length: 14 residues. The CDR3 coding sequence is TGCGCCAGCAGCCGGGGGACGGTGAACACTGAAGCTTTCTTT. This codes for CASSRGTVNTEAFF.

The V call is TRBV18, the J call TRBJ2-7; no firm D call. Germline V gives CDR1 KGHSH, CDR2 LQKENI. Trimming shortened V by 6 bases and J by 0 bases, and 18 bases separated the two germline ends. This CDR3 contains 16 residues. The CDR3 region has the DNA TGTGCCAGCTCGCCTTTGGCGGTTGCCAACTCCTACGAGCAGTACTTC. This sequence encodes CASSPLAVANSYEQYF.

V and J are TRBV4-1 and TRBJ1-4; TRBD1 agrees at 7 bases. The V and J ends lost 5 bases and 8 bases, in that order; junction bases with no gene match: 8. The CDR3 is 14 amino acids. In germline, CDR1 is MGHRA, CDR2 YSYEKL. CDR3 in DNA: TGCGCCAGCAGCGAGACAGGGTTCCAAGAAAAACTGTTTTTT. Translation gives CASSETGFQEKLFF.

The chain has TRBV6-5 and TRBJ1-6; TRBD1 matches at 8 bases. The CDR3 is made up of 14 amino acids. V was pared by 2 bases and J by 10 bases, with 4 bases of the junction left unmatched. Germline V gives CDR1 MNHEY, CDR2 SVGAGI. CDR3 residues: CASSYGTGESPLHF. The CDR3 DNA is TGTGCCAGCAGTTACGGGACAGGCGAATCACCCCTCCACTTT.

This chain connects TRBV18 to TRBJ1-3, with D maybe TRBD1 (5 bases). V was pared by 2 bases and J by 5 bases, with 16 bases between. The germline gives CDR1 KGHSH, CDR2 LQKENI. The CDR3 length is 16 residues. The CDR3 nucleotides are TGTGCCAGCTCACCAGCCACAGGTACACTACGAAACACCATATATTTT. Residues: CASSPATGTLRNTIYF.

This chain joins TRBV6-6 and TRBJ2-3, with 8 bases lining up with TRBD2. V lost 7 bases and J lost 3; bases outside the gene matches: 6. Germline loops: CDR1 MNHNY, CDR2 SVGAGI (reference sequence). This CDR3 spans 14 amino acids. CDR3 sequence: CASKSGGQTDTQYF. The CDR3 DNA reads TGTGCCAGCAAATCGGGGGGGCAAACAGATACGCAGTATTTT.

The J gene is TRBJ1-4, the V gene TRBV10-3; 11 bases line up with TRBD1. Germline CDR1 and CDR2: ENHRY and SYGVKD. The CDR3 consists of 15 residues. After removal of 6 bases from V and 7 bases from J, the junction contained 7 bases not matched to a gene. The CDR3, as DNA: TGTGCCATCAGCCCTACCGGGACAGGGGGTGAAAAACTGTTTTTT. Protein: CAISPTGTGGEKLFF.

The rearrangement joins TRBV4-1 to TRBJ2-5; TRBD2 aligns across 9 bases. Germline lookup yields CDR1 MGHRA and CDR2 YSYEKL. Trimming took 3 bases from V and 5 from J; bases not matched to a gene: 7. This CDR3 spans 15 amino acids. The CDR3 DNA reads as TGCGCCAGCAGCCATTCGGGAAGCGGGGGGGAGACCCAGTACTTC. This codes for CASSHSGSGGETQYF.

The V call is TRBV5-4, the J call TRBJ2-7; D not resolved. Germline values: CDR1 SGHNT, CDR2 YYREEE (reference sequence). The ends were cut back, 2 bases at V and 2 bases at J, with 8 bases in the middle. This CDR3 region has 13 residues. The CDR3: CASSFGLPYEQYF. The DNA for the CDR3 is TGTGCCAGCAGCTTCGGTCTGCCCTACGAGCAGTACTTC.

The CDR3 loop reads CASRGGAYRTDTQYF. The CDR3 nucleotides read TGTGCCTCCCGAGGGGGCGCATATCGAACAGATACGCAGTATTTT. The V call is TRBV6-5, the J call TRBJ2-3, with TRBD1 matching 7 bases. CDR1 is MNHEY, CDR2 SVGAGI, per germline. V shed 11 bases, J shed 3 bases, and the junction held 14 bases outside the gene matches. This CDR3 has 15 residues.

CDR3 bases: TGTGCCTGGAGTGAGGGAGCGGGGGACTACAATGAGCAGTTCTTC. Translating it yields CAWSEGAGDYNEQFF. The chain is built from TRBV30 and TRBJ2-1, with TRBD2 identical over 8 bases. The V gene's germline CDR1 is GTSNPN and CDR2 SVGIG (reference sequence). V trimming: 1 base; J trimming: 3 bases; junction bases outside the gene matches: 5. The CDR3 extends over 15 amino acids.

The gene calls are TRBV4-1 and TRBJ2-1; D is uncertain. This CDR3 contains 14 residues. Germline loops: CDR1 MGHRA, CDR2 YSYEKL. Between the trimmed V and J ends, which lost 1 base and 4 bases, there was a span of 8 bases. The CDR3 protein is CASSQGSIYNEQFF. The DNA of the CDR3 is TGCGCCAGCAGCCAAGGGAGCATTTACAATGAGCAGTTCTTC.